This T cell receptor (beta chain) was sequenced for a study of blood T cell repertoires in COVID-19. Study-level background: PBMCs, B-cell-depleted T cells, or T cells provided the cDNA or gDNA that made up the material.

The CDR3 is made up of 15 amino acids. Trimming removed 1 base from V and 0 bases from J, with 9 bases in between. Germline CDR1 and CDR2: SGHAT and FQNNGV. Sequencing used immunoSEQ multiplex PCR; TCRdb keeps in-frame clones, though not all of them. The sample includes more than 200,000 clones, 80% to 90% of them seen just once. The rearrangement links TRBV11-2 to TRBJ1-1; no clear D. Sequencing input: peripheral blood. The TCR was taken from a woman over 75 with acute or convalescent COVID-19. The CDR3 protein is CASSLAGLLNTEAFF. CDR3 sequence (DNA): TGTGCCAGCAGCTTAGCTGGCCTTTTGAACACTGAAGCTTTCTTT. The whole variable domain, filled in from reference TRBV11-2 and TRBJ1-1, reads EAGVAQSPRYKIIEKRQSVAFWCNPISGHATLYWYQQILGQGPKLLIQFQNNGVVDDSQLPKDRFSAERLKGVDSTLKIQPAKLEDSAVYLCASSLAGLLNTEAFFGQGTRLTVV.